The 23 T cell receptor beta chains given below trace back to one sample, sequenced in a study of OX40 agonist ivuxolimab in advanced cancers. Repertoires were generated with immunoSEQ multiplex PCR, while TCRdb's copy carries only in-frame clones and drops some. The sample records more than 95,000 clones, 80% to 90% being singletons. This specimen consisted of CD4+ or CD8+ T cells sorted from blood, obtained in a trial of the OX40 agonist ivuxolimab. The receptors were sampled from an adult with an advanced solid tumor such as melanoma, head and neck, liver or kidney cancer.

The V call is TRBV19, the J call TRBJ2-5; 8 bases are shared with TRBD1. The V and J ends lost 5 bases and 4 bases, in that order; junction bases with no gene match: 6. The CDR3 totals 14 residues. Germline CDR1 reads LNHDA; CDR2 reads SQIVND (reference sequence). CDR3 amino acids: CASSQGAKGETQYF. CDR3 in DNA: TGTGCCAGTAGTCAGGGGGCGAAAGGAGAGACCCAGTACTTC.

J is TRBJ2-1 and V is TRBV21-1. TRBV21-1 constitutes a pseudogene. The CDR3 consists of 18 residues. The CDR3 protein is CASSKEAVGTTLYNEQFF. The CDR3 DNA is TGTGCCAGCAGCAAAGAGGCTGTGGGGACGACCTTATACAATGAGCAGTTCTTC.

This chain links TRBV2 with TRBJ2-3, with 10 bases identical to TRBD1. Per the germline V gene, CDR1 is SNHLY and CDR2 is FYNNEI. The trim removed 6 bases at V and 4 bases at J, leaving 4 bases unmatched. The CDR3 is 14 amino acids. The CDR3 sequence: CASSGQGGADTQYF. As DNA, the CDR3 is TGTGCCAGCAGCGGACAGGGGGGGGCAGATACGCAGTATTTT. The whole variable domain, filled in from reference TRBV2 and TRBJ2-3, reads EPEVTQTPSHQVTQMGQEVILRCVPISNHLYFYWYRQILGQKVEFLVSFYNNEISEKSEIFDDQFSVERPDGSNFTLKIRSTKLEDSAMYFCASSGQGGADTQYFGPGTRLTVL.

This sequence joins TRBV2 and TRBJ1-5, with TRBD1 identical over 8 bases. CDR3 size: 15 residues. J lost 5 bases, V lost 7 bases, and 10 bases had no gene match. Per the germline V gene, CDR1 is SNHLY and CDR2 is FYNNEI. The CDR3 DNA reads as TGTGCCAGCACCTTGGACAGGGAAATCCATCAGCCCCAGCATTTT. Amino acids: CASTLDREIHQPQHF.

The V and J genes are TRBV6-5 and TRBJ2-7; weak D call: TRBD1 (5 bases). The CDR3 contains 11 residues. CDR1 is MNHEY and CDR2 is SVGAGI in the germline V gene. The V and J ends lost 2 bases and 12 bases respectively, with 11 bases between them. The CDR3 region is CASSYEGAWYF. The CDR3 bases are TGTGCCAGCAGTTACGAAGGGGCCTGGTACTTC.

This chain joins TRBV11-2 and TRBJ2-3; D is perhaps TRBD1 or TRBD2 (5 bases each). The CDR3 sequence is 16 residues long. Germline loops: CDR1 SGHAT, CDR2 FQNNGV. V dropped 1 base and J dropped 5 bases, with 16 bases sitting between them. The CDR3 sequence is CASSLGNIGAGDTQYF. Written as DNA, the CDR3 is TGTGCCAGCAGCTTAGGAAACATCGGGGCAGGAGATACGCAGTATTTT. Looking up the rest from reference TRBV11-2 and TRBJ2-3 gives the full variable domain: EAGVAQSPRYKIIEKRQSVAFWCNPISGHATLYWYQQILGQGPKLLIQFQNNGVVDDSQLPKDRFSAERLKGVDSTLKIQPAKLEDSAVYLCASSLGNIGAGDTQYFGPGTRLTVL.

J is TRBJ2-1 and V is TRBV7-9; TRBD2 matches at 12 bases. Unmatched junction bases numbered 3, after V lost 5 bases and J lost 4 bases. The germline V gene has CDR1 SEHNR and CDR2 FQNEAQ (reference sequence). The CDR3 covers 15 residues. The CDR3 region has the DNA TGTGCCAGCAGCGGACTAGCGGGGCATTACAATGAGCAGTTCTTC. Translation: CASSGLAGHYNEQFF. Variable domain in full (rest from reference TRBV7-9 and TRBJ2-1): DTGVSQNPRHKITKRGQNVTFRCDPISEHNRLYWYRQTLGQGPEFLTYFQNEAQLEKSRLLSDRFSAERPKGSFSTLEIQRTEQGDSAMYLCASSGLAGHYNEQFFGPGTRLTVL.

This chain uses TRBV28 with TRBJ2-5; 11 bases agree with TRBD2. The V gene end was trimmed by 7 bases and the J gene end by 5 bases; junction bases not matched to a gene: 12. This CDR3 is built from 16 residues. Germline CDR1 is MDHEN and CDR2 is SYDVKM. CDR3 amino acids: CASTSPNSGGAETQYF. CDR3 nucleotide sequence: TGTGCCAGCACCTCTCCTAATAGCGGGGGGGCGGAGACCCAGTACTTC.

V and J are TRBV7-3 and TRBJ2-1, with D perhaps matching TRBD2 (6 bases). CDR1 and CDR2 (germline): SGHTA, FQGTGA. Trimming shortened V by 1 base and J by 5 bases, and 18 bases separated the two germline ends. The CDR3 consists of 17 residues. Here the CDR3 reads CASSLNRRGRYDNEQFF. The DNA for the CDR3 is TGTGCCAGCAGCTTAAATAGGAGGGGAAGGTATGACAATGAGCAGTTCTTC.

Here the CDR3 reads CASSSQDGYEQYF. Here the CDR3 DNA reads TGTGCCAGCAGCTCCCAGGACGGCTACGAGCAGTACTTC. The rearrangement uses TRBV11-2 and TRBJ2-7; D not certain. CDR1 is SGHAT and CDR2 is FQNNGV in the germline V gene. Trimming took 4 bases from V and 3 from J, leaving 10 bases between them. The CDR3 is 13 residues long.

This clone has just a few counts. The chain links TRBV28 to TRBJ2-7, with D uncertain. CDR1 and CDR2 (germline): MDHEN, SYDVKM. This CDR3 spans 14 amino acids. With 6 bases removed from V and 3 bases from J, the gap between germline ends came to 15 bases. The CDR3 DNA is TGTGCCAGCAGGAACCGGGTTTTCAACTACGAGCAGTACTTC. Translated, it gives CASRNRVFNYEQYF. Full variable domain (remainder filled in from reference TRBV28 and TRBJ2-7): DVKVTQSSRYLVKRTGEKVFLECVQDMDHENMFWYRQDPGLGLRLIYFSYDVKMKEKGDIPEGYSVSREKKERFSLILESASTNQTSMYLCASRNRVFNYEQYFGPGTRLTVT.

The chain recombines TRBV7-2 with TRBJ1-5; D possibly corresponds to TRBD1 (6 bases). CDR3 length: 15 amino acids. Germline V lookup: CDR1 SGHTA, CDR2 FQGNSA. Trimming stripped 4 bases from V and 4 bases from J, with 14 bases between. CDR3 nucleotide sequence: TGTGCCAGCAGCTCCCAAGCACAGGGAAATCAGCCCCAGCATTTT. It is translated as CASSSQAQGNQPQHF.

The chain recombines TRBV19 with TRBJ1-5, with D unresolved. Per the germline V gene, CDR1 is LNHDA and CDR2 is SQIVND (reference sequence). Trimming removed 6 bases from V and 5 bases from J, with 11 bases in between. CDR3 length equals 13 residues. In DNA form, the CDR3 reads TGTGCCAGTAGAATAAGGGTCGATCAGCCCCAGCATTTT. This codes for CASRIRVDQPQHF. Looking up the rest from reference TRBV19 and TRBJ1-5 gives the full variable domain: DGGITQSPKYLFRKEGQNVTLSCEQNLNHDAMYWYRQDPGQGLRLIYYSQIVNDFQKGDIAEGYSVSREKKESFPLTVTSAQKNPTAFYLCASRIRVDQPQHFGDGTRLSIL.

The chain links TRBV18 to TRBJ2-2, with D possibly being TRBD2 (6 bases). This CDR3 is built from 14 residues. CDR1 is KGHSH and CDR2 is LQKENI in the germline V gene. V was pared by 3 bases and J by 6 bases, with 11 bases between. This CDR3 reads CASSPPGTPGELFF. In nucleotides, the CDR3 is TGTGCCAGCTCACCTCCCGGGACTCCCGGGGAGCTGTTTTTT.

This chain uses TRBV6-6 with TRBJ1-5, with a possible D match to TRBD1 (6 bases). Germline V lookup: CDR1 MNHNY, CDR2 SVGAGI (reference sequence). This CDR3 is 14 amino acids long. The V end lost 7 bases, the J end lost 2 bases, and 12 bases lay between the germline ends. The DNA of the CDR3 is TGTGCCAGCACCCAACAGGGACGCAATCAGCCCCAGCATTTT. Protein sequence: CASTQQGRNQPQHF.

This clone has only one observation. The rearrangement joins TRBV4-3 to TRBJ2-7; 9 bases fit TRBD1. CDR1 is LGHNA, CDR2 YSLEER, per germline. CDR3 size: 16 residues. Trimming cost V 0 bases and J 2 bases; bases outside gene matches: 5. The CDR3 sequence: CASSQELNRGPYEQYF. CDR3 DNA: TGCGCCAGCAGCCAAGAGCTGAACAGGGGGCCCTACGAGCAGTACTTC.

The chain joins TRBV29-1 to TRBJ1-2; D remains unclear. Germline values: CDR1 SQVTM, CDR2 ANQGSEA. CDR3 size: 13 residues. Trimming cost V 1 base and J 7 bases, with 13 bases left between them. CDR3 sequence (DNA): TGCAGCGTTGAAGGGGCCGACCGCGCTGGCTACACCTTC. Translating gives CSVEGADRAGYTF.

V and J are TRBV19 and TRBJ1-5; TRBD1 agrees at 9 bases. Germline V gene data show CDR1 as LNHDA and CDR2 as SQIVND (reference sequence). The V gene end was trimmed by 3 bases and the J gene end by 3 bases; junction bases not matched to a gene: 9. This CDR3 has 17 residues. The CDR3: CASSIPLGTGYNQPQHF. The CDR3 DNA reads as TGTGCCAGTAGTATCCCCCTCGGGACAGGGTACAATCAGCCCCAGCATTTT.

This clone was counted a single time. This rearrangement joins TRBV18 to TRBJ2-3, with 7 nucleotides matching TRBD2. Germline V gives CDR1 KGHSH, CDR2 LQKENI. The CDR3 is 16 residues long. The ends lost 0 bases at V and 1 base at J; junction bases unmatched: 4. The CDR3 bases are TGTGCCAGCTCACCACCGGGGCTAGCGGGCACAGATACGCAGTATTTT. This gives the protein CASSPPGLAGTDTQYF.

The CDR3 DNA reads TGTGCCAGCAGCCCCGGCGGGGTTGGAACAGATACGCAGTATTTT. Translated, it gives CASSPGGVGTDTQYF. This rearrangement joins TRBV5-4 to TRBJ2-3, with D perhaps TRBD2 (6 bases). Per the germline V gene, CDR1 is SGHNT and CDR2 is YYREEE (reference sequence). The CDR3 loop spans 15 amino acids. Trimming stripped 4 bases from V and 3 bases from J, with 15 bases between. Full variable domain (outside the CDR3, taken from reference TRBV5-4 and TRBJ2-3): ETGVTQSPTHLIKTRGQQVTLRCSSQSGHNTVSWYQQALGQGPQFIFQYYREEENGRGNFPPRFSGLQFPNYSSELNVNALELDDSALYLCASSPGGVGTDTQYFGPGTRLTVL.

This chain joins TRBV9 and TRBJ1-2, with TRBD1 as a possible D gene (6 bases). CDR3 length: 15 amino acids. CDR1 and CDR2 from the germline V gene are SGDLS and YYNGEE. The V gene lost 0 bases and the J gene lost 6 bases, with 15 bases spanning the gap. The CDR3 is CASSVELGGLDGYTF. DNA of the CDR3: TGTGCCAGCAGCGTAGAGTTGGGGGGGCTGGATGGCTACACCTTC.

This clone appeared a single time. The CDR3 region has the DNA TGTGCCAGCAATGTAGGGACAGTTTTGGACGGCTACACCTTC. It yields the protein CASNVGTVLDGYTF. The chain couples TRBV6-1 to TRBJ1-2; 7 bases map to TRBD1. Germline V lookup: CDR1 MNHNS, CDR2 SASEGT. CDR3 length equals 14 residues. V shed 7 bases and J 8 bases; nucleotides not matched to a gene: 13.

The chain couples TRBV2 to TRBJ2-4; D gene ambiguous. This CDR3 is built from 14 residues. The germline gives CDR1 SNHLY, CDR2 FYNNEI. V shed 7 bases and J shed 0 bases, with 10 bases lying between them. The CDR3 sequence is CASKPILAKNIQYF. The CDR3 DNA is TGTGCCAGCAAACCAATTCTAGCCAAAAACATTCAGTACTTC.